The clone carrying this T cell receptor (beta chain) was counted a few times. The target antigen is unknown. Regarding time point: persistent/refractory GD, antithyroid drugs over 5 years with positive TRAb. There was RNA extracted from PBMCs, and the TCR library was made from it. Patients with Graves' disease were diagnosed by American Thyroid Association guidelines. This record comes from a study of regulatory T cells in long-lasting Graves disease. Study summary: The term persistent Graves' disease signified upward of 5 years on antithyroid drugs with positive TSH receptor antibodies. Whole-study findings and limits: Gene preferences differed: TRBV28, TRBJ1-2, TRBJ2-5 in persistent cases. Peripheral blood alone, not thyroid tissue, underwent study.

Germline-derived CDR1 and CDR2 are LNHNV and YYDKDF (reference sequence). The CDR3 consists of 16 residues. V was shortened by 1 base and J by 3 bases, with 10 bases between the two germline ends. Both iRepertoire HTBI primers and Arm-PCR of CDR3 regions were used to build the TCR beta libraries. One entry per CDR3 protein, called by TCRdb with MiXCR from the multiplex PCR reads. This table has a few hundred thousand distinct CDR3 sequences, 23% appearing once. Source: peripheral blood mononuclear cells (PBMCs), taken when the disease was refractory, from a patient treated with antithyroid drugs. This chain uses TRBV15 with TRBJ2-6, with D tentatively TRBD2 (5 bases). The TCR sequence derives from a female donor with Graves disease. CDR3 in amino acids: CATSRGYGNGANVLTF. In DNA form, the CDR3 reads TGTGCCACCAGCAGAGGGTACGGGAATGGGGCCAACGTCCTGACTTTC.